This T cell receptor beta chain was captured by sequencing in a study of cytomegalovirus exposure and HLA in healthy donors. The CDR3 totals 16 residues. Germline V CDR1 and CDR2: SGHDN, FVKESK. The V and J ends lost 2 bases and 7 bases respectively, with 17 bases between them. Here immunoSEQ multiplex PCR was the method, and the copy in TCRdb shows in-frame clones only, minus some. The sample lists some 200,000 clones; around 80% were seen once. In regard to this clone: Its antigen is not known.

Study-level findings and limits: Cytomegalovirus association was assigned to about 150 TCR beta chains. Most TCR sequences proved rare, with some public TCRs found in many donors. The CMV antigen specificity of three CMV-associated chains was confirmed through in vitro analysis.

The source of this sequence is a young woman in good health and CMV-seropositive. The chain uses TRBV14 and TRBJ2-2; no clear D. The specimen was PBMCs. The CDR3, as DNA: TGTGCCAGCAGCCAATTAAATGGAGTTTCCGTCGGGGAGCTGTTTTTT. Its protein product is CASSQLNGVSVGELFF.